The 14 T cell receptor beta chains below were found in one sample sequenced in a study of T cell responses to AZD1222 COVID-19 vaccine. The repertoire was sequenced with immunoSEQ multiplex PCR; TCRdb's copy has only in-frame clones and lacks some. The sample has roughly 150,000 clones; 70% to 90% are singletons. The starting material was peripheral blood, obtained on day 0 of AZD1222 vaccination. The receptors were gathered from an adult in good health.

The chain couples TRBV30 to TRBJ1-1; weak D call: TRBD1 (5 bases). The CDR3 runs 14 residues. Germline lookup yields CDR1 GTSNPN and CDR2 SVGIG (reference sequence). Trimming stripped 3 bases from V and 5 bases from J, with 16 bases between. CDR3 sequence reads: CAWRGLGRGTEAFF. In DNA, the CDR3 is TGTGCCTGGAGGGGCCTTGGGAGGGGTACTGAAGCTTTCTTT. The full variable domain, rest sourced from reference TRBV30 and TRBJ1-1, is SQTIHQWPATLVQPVGSPLSLECTVEGTSNPNLYWYRQAAGRGLQLLFYSVGIGQISSEVPQNLSASRPQDRQFILSSKKLLLSDSGFYLCAWRGLGRGTEAFFGQGTRLTVV.

The chain uses TRBV10-3 and TRBJ2-1; 12 bases match TRBD2. This CDR3 has 16 residues. V shed 4 bases and J 4 bases; nucleotides not matched to a gene: 5. The V gene's germline CDR1 is ENHRY and CDR2 SYGVKD. The CDR3 sequence is CAISGTSGTSYNEQFF. The DNA for the CDR3 is TGTGCCATCAGTGGGACTAGCGGGACTTCATACAATGAGCAGTTCTTC.

The chain links TRBV5-1 to TRBJ1-2; D is ambiguous. The V and J ends lost 0 bases and 4 bases respectively, with 7 bases between them. Germline CDR1 SGHRS, CDR2 YFSETQ. This CDR3 is 13 amino acids long. This CDR3 reads CASSLESGYGYTF. The CDR3 region has the DNA TGCGCCAGCAGCTTGGAGTCCGGCTATGGCTACACCTTC.

The chain couples TRBV18 to TRBJ2-5; 8 bases align to TRBD1. The CDR3 totals 15 residues. Germline values: CDR1 KGHSH, CDR2 LQKENI. J was trimmed by 3 bases and V by 3 bases; bases with no gene match: 6. CDR3 sequence reads: CASSPRTGQKETQYF. In DNA form, the CDR3 reads TGTGCCAGCTCACCCCGGACAGGGCAGAAAGAGACCCAGTACTTC.

The CDR3 is CATRWNQKLFF. CDR3 coding DNA: TGTGCCACCAGGTGGAATCAAAAACTGTTTTTT. The gene calls are TRBV15 and TRBJ1-4, with unresolved D. Germline CDR1 and CDR2: LNHNV and YYDKDF (reference sequence). With 6 bases removed from V and 9 bases from J, the gap between germline ends came to 8 bases. The CDR3 extends over 11 amino acids.

This clone has only one observation. The chain has TRBV4-3 and TRBJ2-7; D is uncertain. The CDR3 covers 13 residues. Germline CDR1 is LGHNA and CDR2 is YSLEER. V gave up 0 bases and J gave up 3 bases, with 6 bases separating them. The CDR3: CASSQERGYEQYF. The CDR3 coding sequence is TGCGCCAGCAGCCAAGAGAGAGGCTACGAGCAGTACTTC.

This chain uses TRBV5-8 with TRBJ2-7, with D uncertain. The length of the CDR3 is 15 residues. V shed 1 base and J shed 0 bases, with 11 bases lying between them. The germline V gene encodes CDR1 SGHTS and CDR2 YDEGEE. The CDR3 is CASSLLWGSSYEQYF. CDR3 nucleotide sequence: TGTGCCAGCAGCTTGCTGTGGGGTAGCTCCTACGAGCAGTACTTC.

V is TRBV15 and J is TRBJ2-4; TRBD2 matches at 9 bases. CDR3 size: 18 residues. After removal of 1 base from V and 5 bases from J, the junction contained 12 bases not matched to a gene. Germline CDR1 LNHNV, CDR2 YYDKDF (reference sequence). The CDR3 reads CATSRAKVAGARQNIQYF. The CDR3 DNA reads as TGTGCCACCAGCAGAGCGAAAGTAGCGGGAGCTCGCCAAAACATTCAGTACTTC. The whole variable domain, filled in from reference TRBV15 and TRBJ2-4, reads DAMVIQNPRYQVTQFGKPVTLSCSQTLNHNVMYWYQQKSSQAPKLLFHYYDKDFNNEADTPDNFQSRRPNTSFCFLDIRSPGLGDTAMYLCATSRAKVAGARQNIQYFGAGTRLSVL.

This clone is a singleton in its sample. CDR3: CASSIVGIGAGYGYTF. In nucleotides, the CDR3 is TGTGCCAGTAGTATAGTTGGTATTGGGGCTGGCTATGGCTACACCTTC. The chain couples TRBV19 to TRBJ1-2; D is perhaps TRBD1 (5 bases). There are 16 residues in the CDR3. Trimming pared 1 base from V and 4 bases from J, leaving 16 bases between. Germline values: CDR1 LNHDA, CDR2 SQIVND (reference sequence).

The chain combines TRBV29-1 with TRBJ2-7; the match to TRBD2 covers 7 bases. This CDR3 has 13 residues. With 4 bases clipped from V and 9 bases from J, the junction kept 12 bases outside the gene matches. Germline CDR1 SQVTM, CDR2 ANQGSEA. The DNA of the CDR3 is TGCAGCGTTGGATTACTAGCGTCCAACTCGCAGTACTTC. Translation: CSVGLLASNSQYF.

The chain combines TRBV12-3 or TRBV12-4 with TRBJ2-5; D unresolved. CDR3 length equals 11 residues. Trimming cost V 3 bases and J 7 bases, with 6 bases left between them. CDR3 sequence reads: CASSFGGTQYF. The DNA for the CDR3 is TGTGCCAGCAGTTTCGGTGGGACCCAGTACTTC.

J is TRBJ1-2 and V is TRBV4-3, with 8 bases lining up with TRBD1. V lost 4 bases to trimming and J lost 4 bases; unmatched junction nucleotides: 11. The germline V gene has CDR1 LGHNA and CDR2 YSLEER. The CDR3 length is 16 residues. The CDR3 is CASSLSGTGQSYGYTF. The CDR3 DNA is TGCGCCAGCAGCCTCAGTGGGACAGGACAATCCTATGGCTACACCTTC.

The rearrangement links TRBV9 to TRBJ2-1, with TRBD2 as a possible D gene (5 bases). The CDR3 spans 15 residues. CDR1 SGDLS and CDR2 YYNGEE come from the germline V gene. V was shortened by 0 bases and J by 8 bases, with 15 bases between the two germline ends. The CDR3 bases are TGTGCCAGCAGCGTAGATGAGGGAGTGGATTATGAGCAGTTCTTC. Residues: CASSVDEGVDYEQFF.

The rearrangement links TRBV29-1 to TRBJ2-2; D gene unclear. Trimming took 3 bases from V and 2 from J, leaving 4 bases between them. The CDR3 loop spans 12 amino acids. Looked up from germline, CDR1 is SQVTM and CDR2 is ANQGSEA. CDR3 sequence reads: CSVDKNTGELFF. Written as DNA, the CDR3 is TGCAGCGTTGATAAAAACACCGGGGAGCTGTTTTTT.